This TCR beta chain was found in a study of blood T cells in healthy people across ages (dated by TCRdb to the mid-2010s). The study in broad terms: In model experiments, template switching captured roughly one uniquely barcoded TCR beta cDNA molecule for every two T cells. Age-related changes in TCR beta repertoire diversity were measured in the study by deep sequencing normalized with unique cDNA molecular identifiers. Donors were grouped into four age groups: young (average 16 years), middle-aged (approximately 41), aged (about 60) and long-lived (about 82). To avoid experimental bias, donors of different ages were randomly spread across the sequencing lanes. Two additional independent replicas of 1 million unique cDNA reads from the same blood draw were analyzed for two donors (one aged 18 to 30 and one aged 80 or older).

A few counts support this clonotype. What this receptor recognizes is not known. The record has no base qualities; no much larger clone is one base away. CDR1 and CDR2 (MGHRA, YSYEKL) derive from the germline V gene. Measured from the cysteine to the phenylalanine, the CDR3 is 14 residues long. The CDR3 DNA has 42 bases and is translated from base 1. Cut back by 4 bases and 3 bases, the V and J ends lie 13 bases apart. The protocol used for the library was 5' RACE. Sequencing took place on an Illumina HiSeq 2500. The second PCR ran for about 6 to 12 cycles and used a J-beta primer mix along with a sample-barcoded 5' primer. Each TCR beta cDNA molecule received a unique molecular identifier from a template-switch 5' adaptor carrying 12 random nucleotides. Each sample yielded at least 3 million CDR3-containing paired-end reads. First-strand cDNA was synthesized from all RNA with the Mint cDNA synthesis kit, primed by a TRBC-specific oligonucleotide. Following uracil-DNA glycosylase treatment, a first 18-cycle PCR with universal primers M1SS and BC2_uni_R was performed on all cDNA. In the source study's methods: Each sample was normalized by randomly selecting 1 million high-quality reads, each carrying a distinct molecular identifier. Reads sharing molecular identifiers were discarded rather than binned into consensus sequences. CDR3 identification, clonotype clustering and error correction used MiTCR with a Q25 quality threshold and the strictest error-elimination algorithm. Lower-bound total TCR beta diversity was estimated with a nonparametric unseen species model using Euler transformation. Using fastp trimming at Q25 and MiXCR clonotype assembly, TCRdb reanalyzed the public sequencing data and kept in-frame beta chains. Every distinct CDR3 protein forms one entry, paired with its most common genes and DNA. What appears here as the V and J calls and clone size reflects TCRdb's work, not the paper's. The sample table contains about 680,000 distinct CDR3 sequences; only one count was recorded for roughly 50% of them. Together, the top ten hold around 32% of the sample.

Paper-wide results and their limitations: Because donor CMV infection status was unknown, age-related changes in expanded clonotypes were potentially confounded. The percentage of naive T cells measured by flow cytometry correlated strongly with observed TCR beta diversity. Total diversity estimates from one million sequenced T cells were considered lower bounds and underestimates. Compared with the aged group, the long-lived group had more naive CD4+ T cells, fewer expanded clones and increased TCR diversity, suggesting age selection. Because profiling used bulk unsorted PBMCs, naive and antigen-experienced compartments could not be compared conclusively. Observed TCR beta diversity per million T cells fell roughly linearly with age, and a significant reduction was already apparent by age around 40.

Systemically healthy Caucasian individuals from Russia, 39 in total and aged roughly 6 to 95 years, were included as donors. Ten milliliters of peripheral blood were drawn from each donor into EDTA-treated Vacutainer tubes. PBMCs were isolated by Ficoll-Paque density-gradient centrifugation, with at least 6.5 million obtained per sample. Trizol reagent was used to extract total RNA from the PBMCs, yielding at least 6 micrograms per sample. For every donor, an aliquot of PBMCs went through flow cytometry to measure the percentages of naive CD45RAhigh/CD27high T cells. The sequencing input was blood. The source of this sequence is an older woman in good health. The rearrangement combines TRBV4-1 with TRBJ2-7; the D region possibly corresponds to TRBD2 (5 bases align). The CDR3 reads CASSLEPRGYEQYF. Read as DNA, the sequence is TGCGCCAGCAGCCTGGAACCCCGGGGCTACGAGCAGTACTTC.